A single sample is the source of the 17 T cell receptor beta chains below, sequenced in a study of blood T cell repertoires in COVID-19. Sequencing used immunoSEQ multiplex PCR; TCRdb keeps in-frame clones, though not all of them. The table records about 150,000 clones, roughly 81% of them present only once. Input material: peripheral blood. The source is a woman in her sixties or seventies with COVID-19, enrolled during active disease.

This clone was seen just once. The chain recombines TRBV19 with TRBJ2-2; D is possibly TRBD2 (6 bases). The CDR3 covers 13 residues. With 3 bases removed from V and 4 bases from J, the gap between germline ends came to 6 bases. The germline CDR1 and CDR2 sequences are LNHDA and SQIVND (reference sequence). The CDR3, as DNA: TGTGCCAGTAGTATGGGGGGCACCGGGGAGCTGTTTTTT. It translates to CASSMGGTGELFF. The entire variable domain, with the rest obtained from reference TRBV19 and TRBJ2-2, is as follows: DGGITQSPKYLFRKEGQNVTLSCEQNLNHDAMYWYRQDPGQGLRLIYYSQIVNDFQKGDIAEGYSVSREKKESFPLTVTSAQKNPTAFYLCASSMGGTGELFFGEGSRLTVL.

This clone was observed at least ten times. CDR3 sequence (DNA): TGTGCCAGCAGCTTTCGACAGGGGGGGAACACCATATATTTT. Protein product: CASSFRQGGNTIYF. This chain connects TRBV7-2 to TRBJ1-3; 9 bases fit TRBD1. The germline V gene has CDR1 SGHTA and CDR2 FQGNSA. CDR3 length: 14 residues. V trimming: 3 bases; J trimming: 7 bases; junction bases outside the gene matches: 4. Drawing the rest from reference TRBV7-2 and TRBJ1-3, the complete variable domain is GAGVSQSPSNKVTEKGKDVELRCDPISGHTALYWYRQSLGQGLEFLIYFQGNSAPDKSGLPSDRFSAERTGGSVSTLTIQRTQQEDSAVYLCASSFRQGGNTIYFGEGSWLTVV.

The chain is built from TRBV10-3 and TRBJ1-5, with a possible D match to TRBD1 (6 bases). The germline V gene encodes CDR1 ENHRY and CDR2 SYGVKD. Between the trimmed V and J ends, which lost 2 bases and 4 bases, there was a span of 12 bases. This CDR3 region has 15 residues. For the CDR3, the DNA is TGTGCCATCAGTGAGGGCGGACAGTCTAATCAGCCCCAGCATTTT. As protein: CAISEGGQSNQPQHF.

The genes are TRBV6-5 and TRBJ1-2; D is unclear. This CDR3 spans 12 amino acids. The germline V gene has CDR1 MNHEY and CDR2 SVGAGI. V lost 4 bases, J lost 7 bases, and 10 bases lay in between. The CDR3 is CASSWRGRGYTF. The CDR3 nucleotides read TGTGCCAGCAGTTGGCGCGGTCGTGGCTACACCTTC.

The V gene is TRBV5-1, the J gene TRBJ2-1, with TRBD2 matching 8 bases. CDR3 length equals 16 residues. Germline CDR1 and CDR2: SGHRS and YFSETQ. With 5 bases clipped from V and 8 bases from J, the junction kept 15 bases outside the gene matches. This chain's CDR3 is CASRMSGSDWGHEQFF. The CDR3 DNA reads as TGCGCCAGCAGAATGAGCGGGAGCGACTGGGGGCATGAGCAGTTCTTC.

J is TRBJ2-7 and V is TRBV7-9; TRBD1 matches at 8 bases. The trim removed 5 bases at V and 5 bases at J, leaving 14 bases unmatched. Germline lookup yields CDR1 SEHNR and CDR2 FQNEAQ (reference sequence). The CDR3 has 16 residues. As DNA, the CDR3 is TGTGCCAGCAGCCTTACCCATTCTCGGGACAGGCACGAGCAGTACTTC. Amino acids: CASSLTHSRDRHEQYF.

The DNA of the CDR3 is TGTGCCAGCTCCCCGGGCAGGGCTGAAGCTTTCTTT. Protein: CASSPGRAEAFF. The chain couples TRBV18 to TRBJ1-1; tentatively, D is TRBD1 (5 bases). Deletions cut 6 bases from V and 6 bases from J, with 11 bases between. The length of the CDR3 is 12 residues. Per germline, CDR1 KGHSH and CDR2 LQKENI.

CDR3 amino acids: CASSSSTGPNTEAFF. DNA of the CDR3: TGTGCCAGCAGTTCGTCGACAGGGCCGAACACTGAAGCTTTCTTT. This chain joins TRBV27 and TRBJ1-1, with 7 positions matching TRBD1. V lost 4 bases and J lost 1; bases outside the gene matches: 6. Germline lookup yields CDR1 MNHEY and CDR2 SMNVEV (reference sequence). This CDR3 is built from 15 residues.

V usage is TRBV9 and J usage is TRBJ2-1; 10 nucleotides match TRBD2. The CDR3 is 15 residues long. Trimming took 3 bases from V and 6 from J; bases not matched to a gene: 6. In germline, CDR1 is SGDLS, CDR2 YYNGEE. The CDR3 bases are TGTGCCAGCAGCGATCCTAGCGGGGGCCGCAATGAGCAGTTCTTC. It yields the protein CASSDPSGGRNEQFF.

The CDR3 reads CASSPIEVNTEAFF. For the CDR3, the DNA is TGCGCCAGCAGCCCGATAGAGGTTAACACTGAAGCTTTCTTT. This sequence joins TRBV5-1 and TRBJ1-1; D remains ambiguous. Germline loops: CDR1 SGHRS, CDR2 YFSETQ. The CDR3 spans 14 residues. The V gene lost 4 bases and the J gene lost 2 bases, with 12 bases spanning the gap.

The V gene is TRBV5-6, the J gene TRBJ1-2; 8 bases agree with TRBD1. J lost 5 bases, V lost 3 bases, and 3 bases had no gene match. CDR3 length equals 13 residues. In germline, CDR1 is SGHDT, CDR2 YYEEEE. The CDR3: CASSSDRVYGYTF. CDR3 DNA: TGTGCCAGCAGCTCGGACAGGGTGTATGGCTACACCTTC.

The rearrangement joins TRBV7-9 to TRBJ1-5; tentatively, D is TRBD1 (6 bases). Germline V gives CDR1 SEHNR, CDR2 FQNEAQ (reference sequence). Trimming took off 5 bases at V and 7 bases at J, with 15 bases between the two ends. This CDR3 region has 14 residues. The CDR3 spells CASSRDGGGQPQHF. The CDR3 region has the DNA TGTGCCAGCAGCCGGGACGGGGGGGGCCAGCCCCAGCATTTT.

The chain employs TRBV19 and TRBJ2-2, with D unresolved. This CDR3 is 12 amino acids long. The germline CDR1 and CDR2 sequences are LNHDA and SQIVND (reference sequence). The ends were cut back, 2 bases at V and 7 bases at J, with 5 bases in the middle. CDR3 sequence reads: CASSIPVGELFF. In DNA form, the CDR3 reads TGTGCCAGTAGTATACCGGTCGGGGAGCTGTTTTTT.

This clone showed up just once. The gene calls are TRBV6-6 and TRBJ2-3; perhaps TRBD1 as D (6 bases). Trimming left V 7 bases short and J 0 bases short, with 17 bases between. Germline CDR1 and CDR2: MNHNY and SVGAGI (reference sequence). The CDR3 extends over 16 amino acids. As DNA, the CDR3 is TGTGCCAGCAAGGGAGTGGGGGCTGCTAGCACAGATACGCAGTATTTT. This translates into CASKGVGAASTDTQYF.

This chain links TRBV5-1 with TRBJ2-5, with 7 bases fitting TRBD2. Unmatched junction bases numbered 12, after V lost 5 bases and J lost 2 bases. CDR1 and CDR2 from the germline V gene are SGHRS and YFSETQ. The CDR3 is made up of 16 amino acids. The CDR3 here is CASSPLGGTGQETQYF. The DNA for the CDR3 is TGCGCCAGCAGTCCCCTGGGGGGGACGGGGCAAGAGACCCAGTACTTC.

The chain has TRBV2 and TRBJ1-5; D is unresolved. CDR1 and CDR2 from the germline V gene are SNHLY and FYNNEI. V was trimmed by 7 bases and J by 1 base, leaving 11 bases between them. CDR3 size: 14 residues. In DNA form, the CDR3 reads TGTGCCAGCAAGGCGGGAGGCAGCAATCAGCCCCAGCATTTT. Encoded protein: CASKAGGSNQPQHF.

This rearrangement joins TRBV20-1 to TRBJ1-5, with D possibly matching TRBD1 (6 bases). The CDR3 loop spans 13 amino acids. V lost 3 bases and J 7 bases, leaving 13 bases between the germline ends. Germline CDR1 DFQATT, CDR2 SNEGSKA (reference sequence). CDR3 DNA sequence: TGCAGTGCTAGTACAGGGCCGCACCAGCCCCAGCATTTT. Translating gives CSASTGPHQPQHF.